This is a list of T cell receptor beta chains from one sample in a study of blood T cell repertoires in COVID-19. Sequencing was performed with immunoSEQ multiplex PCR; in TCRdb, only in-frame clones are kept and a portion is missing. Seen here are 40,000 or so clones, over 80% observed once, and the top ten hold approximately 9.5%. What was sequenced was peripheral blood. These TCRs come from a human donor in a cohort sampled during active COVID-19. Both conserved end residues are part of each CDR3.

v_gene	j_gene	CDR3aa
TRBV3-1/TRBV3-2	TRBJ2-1	CASSQVITSGEGNEQFF
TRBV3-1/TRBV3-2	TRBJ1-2	CASSQDSGSNYGYTF
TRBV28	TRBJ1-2	CASSWGGADYGYTF
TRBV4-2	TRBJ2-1	CASSQAREMDNEQFF
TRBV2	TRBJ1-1	CASIGQGLRTEAFF
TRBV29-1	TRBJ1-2	CSVESGGYGYTF
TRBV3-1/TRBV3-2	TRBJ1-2	CASSQGQFFNYGYTF
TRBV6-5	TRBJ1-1	CASRGTGDNTEAFF
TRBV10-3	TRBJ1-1	CAIRAGVERSNTEAFF
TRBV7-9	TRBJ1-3	CASSPGSSGNTIYF
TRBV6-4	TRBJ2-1	CASSSDRGNEQFF
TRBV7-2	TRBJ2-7	CASSLWLAGSYEQYF
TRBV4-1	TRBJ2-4	CASSQEGRRDISKNIQYF
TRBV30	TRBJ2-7	CAWGVGSYEQYF
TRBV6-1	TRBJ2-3	CASSELGSSRTDTQYF
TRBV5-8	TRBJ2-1	CASSPLDSQEFF
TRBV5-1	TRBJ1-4	CASSPDLTVNREKLFF
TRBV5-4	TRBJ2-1	CASSPRTGKSSEQFF
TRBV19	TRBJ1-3	CASSVGISGNTIYF
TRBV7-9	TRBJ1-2	CASSLGQINYGYTF
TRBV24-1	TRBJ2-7	CATSDRTVADEQYF
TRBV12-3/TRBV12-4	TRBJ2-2	CASTTRVTGELFF
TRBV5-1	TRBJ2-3	CASREAGVRTDTQYF
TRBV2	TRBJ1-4	CASSSSLSRVVTNEKLFF
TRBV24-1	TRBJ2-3	CATSDPDRGGADTQYF
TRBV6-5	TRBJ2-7	CASGHMQAYEQYF
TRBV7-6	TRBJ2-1	CASSLGPSGGANEQFF
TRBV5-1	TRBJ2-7	CASSPRVQSYEQYF
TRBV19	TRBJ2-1	CATSTASYNEQFF
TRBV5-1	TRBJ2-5	CASSLSLAGGGQETQYF
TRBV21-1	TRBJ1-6	CASSKEWAGQWYNSPLHF
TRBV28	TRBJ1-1	CASSLIVPGEAFF
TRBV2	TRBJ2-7	CASRAGTDYEQYF
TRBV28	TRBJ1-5	CASSLRLANNQPQHF
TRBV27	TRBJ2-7	CASSIGQGQYF
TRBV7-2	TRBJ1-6	CASSLYPPVGGISLHF
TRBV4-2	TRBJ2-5	CASSLKGGGGEETQYF
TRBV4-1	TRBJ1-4	CASGLQGATNEKLFF
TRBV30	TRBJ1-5	CAWNLVGRVGQPQHF
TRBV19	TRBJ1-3	CASTPDRPDHLSGNTIYF
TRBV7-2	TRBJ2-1	CASSLLGTSSREQFF
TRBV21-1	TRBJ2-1	CASSTRGGSYNEQFF
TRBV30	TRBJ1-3	CAWSGDRGLSGNTIYF
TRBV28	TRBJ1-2	CASSSGGAYYGYTF
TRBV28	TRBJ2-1	CAISSAGGVNEQFF
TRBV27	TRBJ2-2	CASSPTGGGYTGELFF
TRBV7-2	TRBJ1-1	CASSFSKQDPNTEAFF
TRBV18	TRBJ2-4	CASSPLPGAQPLAKNIQYF
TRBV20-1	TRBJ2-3	CSASHRGLTDTQYF
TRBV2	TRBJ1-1	CASTANTEAFF
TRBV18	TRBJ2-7	CASSVGAATYEQYF
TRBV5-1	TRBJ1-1	CASSAGQGFTEAFF
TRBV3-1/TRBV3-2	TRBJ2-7	CASSQSAYEQYF
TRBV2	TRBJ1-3	CASSLDRVLSGNTIYF